The TCR beta chain described here comes from a study of blood T cells in healthy people across ages. Findings and limits, study-wide: Older age coincided with a roughly linear decline in TCR beta diversity per million T cells.

The CDR3 has 14 amino acids. PCR was performed a second time for about 7 to 12 cycles using a sample-barcoded 5' primer and a J-beta primer mix. MiXCR was run by TCRdb on the 5' RACE reads, yielding one entry per CDR3 protein. The sample has some 1.4 million distinct CDR3 sequences; 42% are singletons. Remarks on this clonotype: Antigen unknown.

With each sample, at least 5 micrograms of total RNA were extracted. The V call is TRBV21-1, the J call TRBJ2-3; TRBD1 is the table's D call and was not checked against the DNA. TRBV21-1 counts as a pseudogene. The sequence was obtained from a woman under 30 in good health. The sample was blood. In DNA form, the CDR3 reads TGTGCCAGCAGCACGGAAGGGGGTCGAGATACGCAGTATTTT. Its protein is CASSTEGGRDTQYF.